This TCR beta chain comes out of a study of early T cells in non-severe SARS-CoV-2 infection. Whole-study context: Unsorted whole-blood RNA was sequenced in bulk, leaving chains unpaired. Notes on the study in general: VDJdb matching, biased toward anti-spike CD8 responses, missed private and CD4 specificities.

Individual cDNA molecules carried attached unique molecular identifiers. One entry per CDR3 protein, called by TCRdb with MiXCR from the 5' RACE reads. Altogether about 48,000 distinct CDR3 sequences are present, over 7.5% being singletons, with the ten largest covering roughly 8%. The CDR3 is 13 residues long. Germline V gene sequence: CDR1 MGHRA, CDR2 YSYEKL. V was cut by 1 base and J by 1 base, with 5 bases left in between. This clonotype showed up just a few times. The antigen remains undetermined. The source of this sequence is an adult who was a healthcare worker with PCR-confirmed SARS-CoV-2 infection or an uninfected control (not recorded which). Sequenced: whole blood. This chain links TRBV4-1 with TRBJ2-7; no clear D. The CDR3 bases are TGCGCCAGCAGCCAAGGGTCGTCCTACGAGCAGTACTTC. Amino acids: CASSQGSSYEQYF.